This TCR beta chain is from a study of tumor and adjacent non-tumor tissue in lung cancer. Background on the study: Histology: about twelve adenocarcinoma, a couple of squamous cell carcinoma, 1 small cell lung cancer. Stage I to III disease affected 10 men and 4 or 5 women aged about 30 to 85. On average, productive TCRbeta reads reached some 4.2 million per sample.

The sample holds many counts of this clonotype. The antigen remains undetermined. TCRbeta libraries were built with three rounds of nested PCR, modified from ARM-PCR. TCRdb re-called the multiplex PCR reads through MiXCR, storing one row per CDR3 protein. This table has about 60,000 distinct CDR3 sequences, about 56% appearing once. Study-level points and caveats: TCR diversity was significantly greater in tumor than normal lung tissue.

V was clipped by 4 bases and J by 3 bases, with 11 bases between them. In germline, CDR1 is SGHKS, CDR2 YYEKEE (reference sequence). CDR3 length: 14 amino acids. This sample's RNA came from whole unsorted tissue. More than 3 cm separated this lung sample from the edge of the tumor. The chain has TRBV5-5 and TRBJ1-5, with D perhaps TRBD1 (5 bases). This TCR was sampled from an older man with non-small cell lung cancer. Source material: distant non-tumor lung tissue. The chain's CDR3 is CASSGMGDNQPQHF. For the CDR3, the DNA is TGTGCCAGCAGCGGGATGGGGGACAATCAGCCCCAGCATTTT.